This is a list of T cell receptor beta chains from one sample in a study of T cells after yellow fever vaccination. One entry per CDR3 protein results from TCRdb running MiXCR on the 5' RACE reads. The sample has 300,000 or so distinct CDR3 sequences; about an eighth are singletons. The material was CD4+ T cells sorted from PBMCs, obtained 45 days after the yellow fever booster vaccination. These receptors were obtained from a man aged 25 to 40 who received the YFV17D yellow fever vaccine. Each CDR3 is given with its conserved first and last residue. Fields, in order: V gene, CDR3 length, clone size, D gene, J gene, CDR3 protein, CDR3 DNA. A D gene is named only where the DNA matches it firmly. The size field is filled for only some rows; it gives once, few, many or a size class.

V gene: TRBV27; CDR3 length: 14; clone size: few; D gene: -; J gene: TRBJ2-1; CDR3 protein: CASSLGNSYNEQFF; CDR3 DNA: TGTGCCAGCAGTTTAGGGAACTCGTACAATGAGCAGTTCTTC
V gene: TRBV18; CDR3 length: 15; clone size: many; D gene: TRBD2; J gene: TRBJ2-1; CDR3 protein: CASSPAASGRGEQFF; CDR3 DNA: TGTGCCAGCTCACCCGCGGCTAGCGGGAGGGGTGAGCAGTTCTTC
V gene: TRBV6-5; CDR3 length: 15; clone size: many; D gene: -; J gene: TRBJ2-2; CDR3 protein: CASSRIASGTGELFF; CDR3 DNA: TGTGCCAGCAGTCGGATCGCGAGCGGCACCGGGGAGCTGTTTTTT
V gene: TRBV25-1; CDR3 length: 14; clone size: -; D gene: -; J gene: TRBJ2-7; CDR3 protein: CASSAFLGSGEQYF; CDR3 DNA: TGTGCCAGCAGTGCGTTCTTGGGTTCGGGCGAGCAGTACTTC
V gene: TRBV5-1; CDR3 length: 17; clone size: -; D gene: TRBD1; J gene: TRBJ2-3; CDR3 protein: CASSPGTGGARSDTQYF; CDR3 DNA: TGCGCCAGCAGCCCCGGGACAGGGGGCGCTCGATCAGATACGCAGTATTTT
V gene: TRBV7-2; CDR3 length: 14; clone size: few; D gene: -; J gene: TRBJ2-3; CDR3 protein: CASSLSRSADTQYF; CDR3 DNA: TGTGCCAGCAGCTTATCGCGATCGGCAGATACGCAGTATTTT
V gene: TRBV10-3; CDR3 length: 13; clone size: -; D gene: TRBD1; J gene: TRBJ1-5; CDR3 protein: CAKRQGSNQPQHF; CDR3 DNA: TGTGCCAAGAGACAGGGTAGCAATCAGCCCCAGCATTTT
V gene: TRBV29-1; CDR3 length: 14; clone size: few; D gene: TRBD2; J gene: TRBJ2-5; CDR3 protein: CSAGLAGARETQYF; CDR3 DNA: TGCAGCGCGGGACTAGCGGGAGCAAGAGAGACCCAGTACTTC
V gene: TRBV29-1; CDR3 length: 18; clone size: -; D gene: TRBD1; J gene: TRBJ2-7; CDR3 protein: CSVEGGPERTGYSYEQYF; CDR3 DNA: TGCAGCGTTGAAGGCGGCCCGGAGCGGACAGGGTACTCCTACGAGCAGTACTTC
V gene: TRBV29-1; CDR3 length: 14; clone size: few; D gene: TRBD2; J gene: TRBJ2-4; CDR3 protein: CSPSGGQIKNIQYF; CDR3 DNA: TGCAGCCCTAGCGGAGGGCAGATCAAAAACATTCAGTACTTC
V gene: TRBV11-2; CDR3 length: 13; clone size: few; D gene: -; J gene: TRBJ2-5; CDR3 protein: CASSFDLSGTQYF; CDR3 DNA: TGTGCCAGCAGCTTTGACCTCTCAGGGACCCAGTACTTC
V gene: TRBV10-3; CDR3 length: 14; clone size: -; D gene: TRBD2; J gene: TRBJ2-1; CDR3 protein: CAVRAGGTNAEQFF; CDR3 DNA: TGTGCCGTCCGAGCGGGAGGGACCAATGCTGAGCAGTTCTTC
V gene: TRBV29-1; CDR3 length: 10; clone size: few; D gene: -; J gene: TRBJ2-5; CDR3 protein: CSVEAQPQYF; CDR3 DNA: TGCAGCGTTGAGGCCCAACCCCAGTACTTC
V gene: TRBV7-8; CDR3 length: 13; clone size: few; D gene: -; J gene: TRBJ2-7; CDR3 protein: CASSLRVGSEQYF; CDR3 DNA: TGTGCCAGCAGCTTGCGGGTTGGTTCCGAGCAGTACTTC
V gene: TRBV29-1; CDR3 length: 15; clone size: -; D gene: -; J gene: TRBJ2-2; CDR3 protein: CSARYSGQNTGELFF; CDR3 DNA: TGCAGCGCTCGATATAGCGGTCAGAACACCGGGGAGCTGTTTTTT
V gene: TRBV19; CDR3 length: 15; clone size: -; D gene: -; J gene: TRBJ1-1; CDR3 protein: CASSIWSTRNTEAFF; CDR3 DNA: TGTGCCAGTAGTATCTGGTCAACACGGAACACTGAAGCTTTCTTT
V gene: TRBV12-3/TRBV12-4; CDR3 length: 14; clone size: few; D gene: -; J gene: TRBJ2-7; CDR3 protein: CASRPPRRSREQYF; CDR3 DNA: TGTGCCAGCCGCCCGCCCAGGCGATCTAGGGAGCAGTACTTC
V gene: TRBV20-1; CDR3 length: 12; clone size: -; D gene: -; J gene: TRBJ1-2; CDR3 protein: CSASAGWGGYTF; CDR3 DNA: TGCAGTGCTAGTGCAGGGTGGGGTGGCTACACCTTC
V gene: TRBV5-1; CDR3 length: 15; clone size: once; D gene: TRBD1; J gene: TRBJ1-5; CDR3 protein: CASSSGQGNNQPQHF; CDR3 DNA: TGCGCCAGCAGCTCAGGACAGGGCAACAATCAGCCCCAGCATTTT
V gene: TRBV7-2; CDR3 length: 14; clone size: -; D gene: -; J gene: TRBJ1-4; CDR3 protein: CASSSRVGGEKLFF; CDR3 DNA: TGTGCCAGCAGCTCCAGGGTAGGGGGTGAAAAACTGTTTTTT
V gene: TRBV6-5; CDR3 length: 15; clone size: few; D gene: -; J gene: TRBJ2-1; CDR3 protein: CASSYSAGFQYEQFF; CDR3 DNA: TGTGCCAGCAGTTACTCCGCAGGCTTCCAATATGAGCAGTTCTTC
V gene: TRBV27; CDR3 length: 18; clone size: many; D gene: -; J gene: TRBJ2-2; CDR3 protein: CASYPIAFLAIGTGELFF; CDR3 DNA: TGTGCCAGCTATCCAATAGCCTTTTTAGCGATTGGCACCGGGGAGCTGTTTTTT
V gene: TRBV6-1; CDR3 length: 16; clone size: -; D gene: TRBD2; J gene: TRBJ2-5; CDR3 protein: CASGPRLAGGGETQYF; CDR3 DNA: TGTGCCAGCGGCCCTAGACTAGCGGGAGGGGGAGAGACCCAGTACTTC
V gene: TRBV21-1; CDR3 length: 19; clone size: -; D gene: -; J gene: TRBJ2-2; CDR3 protein: CASSCIKVLLSGRTGELFF; CDR3 DNA: TGTGCCAGCAGCTGCATTAAAGTCCTCTTGAGCGGGAGGACCGGGGAGCTGTTTTTT
V gene: TRBV4-2; CDR3 length: 15; clone size: -; D gene: TRBD2; J gene: TRBJ2-7; CDR3 protein: CASSQTSGRAYEQYF; CDR3 DNA: TGTGCCAGCAGCCAAACTAGCGGGAGGGCTTACGAGCAGTACTTC
V gene: TRBV12-3/TRBV12-4; CDR3 length: 13; clone size: -; D gene: TRBD2; J gene: TRBJ2-1; CDR3 protein: CASTSGSLNEQFF; CDR3 DNA: TGTGCCAGCACTAGCGGGAGTTTAAATGAGCAGTTCTTC
V gene: TRBV14; CDR3 length: 17; clone size: -; D gene: -; J gene: TRBJ2-1; CDR3 protein: CASSQVLFQSSYNEQFF; CDR3 DNA: TGTGCCAGCAGCCAAGTACTATTTCAAAGCTCCTACAATGAGCAGTTCTTC
V gene: TRBV12-3/TRBV12-4; CDR3 length: 13; clone size: few; D gene: -; J gene: TRBJ2-7; CDR3 protein: CASSLRPSYEQYF; CDR3 DNA: TGTGCCAGCAGTTTGAGACCCTCCTACGAGCAGTACTTC
V gene: TRBV11-2; CDR3 length: 12; clone size: -; D gene: -; J gene: TRBJ2-3; CDR3 protein: CASSLHTDTQYF; CDR3 DNA: TGTGCCAGCAGCCTCCACACAGATACGCAGTATTTT
V gene: TRBV7-2; CDR3 length: 17; clone size: few; D gene: TRBD1; J gene: TRBJ1-4; CDR3 protein: CASSLIGRGGTNEKLFF; CDR3 DNA: TGTGCCAGCAGCTTAATCGGCAGGGGGGGAACTAATGAAAAACTGTTTTTT
V gene: TRBV12-3/TRBV12-4; CDR3 length: 21; clone size: -; D gene: TRBD1; J gene: TRBJ1-2; CDR3 protein: CASSSYRTINLGGGGNYGYTF; CDR3 DNA: TGTGCCAGCAGTTCGTACCGAACAATTAACCTAGGGGGCGGAGGTAACTATGGCTACACCTTC
V gene: TRBV12-2; CDR3 length: 15; clone size: -; D gene: -; J gene: TRBJ2-1; CDR3 protein: CASRLGRGFNNEQFF; CDR3 DNA: TGTGCAAGTCGCTTAGGCAGGGGGTTTAACAATGAGCAGTTCTTC
V gene: TRBV5-5; CDR3 length: 12; clone size: -; D gene: -; J gene: TRBJ2-2; CDR3 protein: CASSFAAGELFF; CDR3 DNA: TGTGCCAGCAGCTTCGCCGCCGGGGAGCTGTTTTTT
V gene: TRBV18; CDR3 length: 13; clone size: -; D gene: -; J gene: TRBJ1-5; CDR3 protein: CASSPAPERPQHF; CDR3 DNA: TGTGCCAGCTCACCGGCGCCCGAGCGGCCCCAGCATTTT
V gene: TRBV11-2; CDR3 length: 13; clone size: many; D gene: -; J gene: TRBJ2-1; CDR3 protein: CASSRRLYNEQFF; CDR3 DNA: TGTGCCAGCAGCCGCAGGCTATACAATGAGCAGTTCTTC
V gene: TRBV18; CDR3 length: 13; clone size: few; D gene: TRBD1; J gene: TRBJ2-1; CDR3 protein: CASSGQGYNEQFF; CDR3 DNA: TGTGCCAGCTCGGGACAGGGATACAATGAGCAGTTCTTC
V gene: TRBV20-1; CDR3 length: 13; clone size: few; D gene: TRBD1; J gene: TRBJ2-5; CDR3 protein: CSARVGQGETQYF; CDR3 DNA: TGCAGTGCTAGGGTCGGACAGGGCGAGACCCAGTACTTC
V gene: TRBV5-4; CDR3 length: 14; clone size: -; D gene: TRBD1; J gene: TRBJ1-2; CDR3 protein: CASSLGDRDYGYTF; CDR3 DNA: TGTGCCAGCAGCTTGGGCGACAGGGACTATGGCTACACCTTC
V gene: TRBV25-1; CDR3 length: 13; clone size: -; D gene: -; J gene: TRBJ2-7; CDR3 protein: CASGGPLSYEQYF; CDR3 DNA: TGTGCCAGCGGGGGACCCCTTTCTTACGAGCAGTACTTC
V gene: TRBV5-5; CDR3 length: 14; clone size: few; D gene: -; J gene: TRBJ2-2; CDR3 protein: CASSLFGSTGELFF; CDR3 DNA: TGTGCCAGCAGCTTGTTTGGGAGCACCGGGGAGCTGTTTTTT
V gene: TRBV5-1; CDR3 length: 17; clone size: -; D gene: TRBD2; J gene: TRBJ2-6; CDR3 protein: CASSTGTSGAGANVLTF; CDR3 DNA: TGCGCCAGCAGCACAGGGACTAGCGGGGCTGGGGCCAACGTCCTGACTTTC
V gene: TRBV12-3/TRBV12-4; CDR3 length: 12; clone size: few; D gene: -; J gene: TRBJ2-2; CDR3 protein: CASSLFPGELFF; CDR3 DNA: TGTGCCAGCAGTTTATTTCCCGGGGAGCTGTTTTTT
V gene: TRBV29-1; CDR3 length: 16; clone size: few; D gene: TRBD1; J gene: TRBJ2-7; CDR3 protein: CSVEGGGTGKIYEQYF; CDR3 DNA: TGCAGCGTTGAAGGAGGCGGGACAGGGAAAATCTACGAGCAGTACTTC
V gene: TRBV7-9; CDR3 length: 13; clone size: -; D gene: -; J gene: TRBJ2-1; CDR3 protein: CASSLTGSNEQFF; CDR3 DNA: TGTGCCAGCAGCTTAACGGGAAGTAATGAGCAGTTCTTC
V gene: TRBV7-9; CDR3 length: 12; clone size: few; D gene: -; J gene: TRBJ1-1; CDR3 protein: CASRYRSAEAFF; CDR3 DNA: TGTGCTTCTCGGTATCGTTCGGCTGAAGCTTTCTTT
V gene: TRBV4-3; CDR3 length: 14; clone size: few; D gene: -; J gene: TRBJ1-1; CDR3 protein: CASTEGIGYTEAFF; CDR3 DNA: TGCGCCAGCACCGAAGGGATTGGGTATACTGAAGCTTTCTTT
V gene: TRBV5-5; CDR3 length: 15; clone size: many; D gene: TRBD1; J gene: TRBJ2-5; CDR3 protein: CASSWTGTVQETQYF; CDR3 DNA: TGTGCCAGCAGCTGGACAGGGACTGTACAAGAGACCCAGTACTTC
V gene: TRBV28; CDR3 length: 11; clone size: -; D gene: -; J gene: TRBJ2-1; CDR3 protein: CASSPTSGWFF; CDR3 DNA: TGTGCCAGCAGTCCAACCTCGGGTTGGTTCTTC
V gene: TRBV29-1; CDR3 length: 11; clone size: -; D gene: -; J gene: TRBJ2-7; CDR3 protein: CSVQRNYEQYF; CDR3 DNA: TGCAGCGTCCAACGAAACTACGAGCAGTACTTC
V gene: TRBV20-1; CDR3 length: 14; clone size: few; D gene: -; J gene: TRBJ1-4; CDR3 protein: CSAHGGAANEKLFF; CDR3 DNA: TGCAGTGCTCACGGGGGGGCTGCTAATGAAAAACTGTTTTTT
V gene: TRBV12-5; CDR3 length: 19; clone size: once; D gene: TRBD2; J gene: TRBJ2-1; CDR3 protein: CASGLLRGTSGRVYNEQFF; CDR3 DNA: TGTGCTAGTGGTTTGCTCAGAGGGACTAGCGGGAGGGTTTACAATGAGCAGTTCTTC
V gene: TRBV20-1; CDR3 length: 12; clone size: few; D gene: -; J gene: TRBJ1-1; CDR3 protein: CSAGGMNTEAFF; CDR3 DNA: TGCAGTGCGGGAGGGATGAACACTGAAGCTTTCTTT
V gene: TRBV29-1; CDR3 length: 13; clone size: many; D gene: -; J gene: TRBJ1-4; CDR3 protein: CSVSRQTNEKLFF; CDR3 DNA: TGCAGCGTTTCCCGACAGACTAATGAAAAACTGTTTTTT
V gene: TRBV20-1; CDR3 length: 12; clone size: few; D gene: -; J gene: TRBJ1-5; CDR3 protein: CSGGTGDQPQHF; CDR3 DNA: TGCAGTGGGGGGACGGGGGATCAGCCCCAGCATTTT
V gene: TRBV20-1; CDR3 length: 14; clone size: -; D gene: TRBD1; J gene: TRBJ1-1; CDR3 protein: CSAPVGQVKTEAFF; CDR3 DNA: TGCAGTGCTCCCGTGGGACAGGTGAAGACTGAAGCTTTCTTT
V gene: TRBV20-1; CDR3 length: 16; clone size: -; D gene: TRBD2; J gene: TRBJ2-3; CDR3 protein: CSARSLAGSQTDTQYF; CDR3 DNA: TGCAGTGCTAGATCATTAGCGGGAAGTCAAACAGATACGCAGTATTTT
V gene: TRBV12-3/TRBV12-4; CDR3 length: 15; clone size: -; D gene: TRBD2; J gene: TRBJ2-3; CDR3 protein: CASSFGGRDTDTQYF; CDR3 DNA: TGTGCCAGCAGTTTCGGCGGGAGGGACACAGATACGCAGTATTTT
V gene: TRBV12-3/TRBV12-4; CDR3 length: 14; clone size: -; D gene: TRBD2; J gene: TRBJ2-1; CDR3 protein: CAISLAGGGNEQFF; CDR3 DNA: TGTGCCATCAGTTTGGCGGGAGGAGGGAATGAGCAGTTCTTC